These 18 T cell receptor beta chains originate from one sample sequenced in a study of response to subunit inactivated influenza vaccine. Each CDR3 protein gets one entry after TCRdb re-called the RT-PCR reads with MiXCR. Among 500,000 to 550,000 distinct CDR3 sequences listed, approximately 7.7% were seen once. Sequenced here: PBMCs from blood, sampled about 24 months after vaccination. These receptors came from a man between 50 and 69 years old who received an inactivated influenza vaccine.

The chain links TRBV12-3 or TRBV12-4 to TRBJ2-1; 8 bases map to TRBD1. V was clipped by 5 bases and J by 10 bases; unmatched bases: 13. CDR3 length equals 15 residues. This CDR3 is CASSPQDRAPREQFF. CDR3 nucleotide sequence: TGTGCCAGCAGTCCCCAGGACAGGGCCCCCCGCGAGCAGTTCTTC.

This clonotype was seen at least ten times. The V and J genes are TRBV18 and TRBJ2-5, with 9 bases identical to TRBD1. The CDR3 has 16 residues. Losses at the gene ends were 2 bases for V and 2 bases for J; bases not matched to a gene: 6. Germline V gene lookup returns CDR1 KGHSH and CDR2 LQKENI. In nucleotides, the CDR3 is TGTGCCAGCTCACCATTCACAGGGGGCCTTCAAGAGACCCAGTACTTC. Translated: CASSPFTGGLQETQYF.

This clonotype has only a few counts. DNA of the CDR3: TGTGCCAGCAGCTCCCTAACGGGGCGGGAGGGCCCTGGATCGTTCTTC. Its translation: CASSSLTGREGPGSFF. The V call is TRBV7-9, the J call TRBJ2-1, with 9 nucleotides matching TRBD2. Losses at the gene ends were 4 bases for V and 15 bases for J; bases not matched to a gene: 19. Germline lookup yields CDR1 SEHNR and CDR2 FQNEAQ (reference sequence). The CDR3 runs to 16 residues.

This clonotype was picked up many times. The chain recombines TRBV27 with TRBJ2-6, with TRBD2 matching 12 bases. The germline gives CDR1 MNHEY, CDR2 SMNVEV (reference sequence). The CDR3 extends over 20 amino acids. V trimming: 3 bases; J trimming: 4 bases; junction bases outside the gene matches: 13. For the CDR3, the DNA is TGTGCCAGCAGTTTGACCAGGCTGACTAGCGGGAGTACAGGGGCCAACGTCCTGACTTTC. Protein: CASSLTRLTSGSTGANVLTF. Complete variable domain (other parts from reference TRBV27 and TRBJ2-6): EAQVTQNPRYLITVTGKKLTVTCSQNMNHEYMSWYRQDPGLGLRQIYYSMNVEVTDKGDVPEGYKVSRKEKRNFPLILESPSPNQTSLYFCASSLTRLTSGSTGANVLTFGAGSRLTVL.

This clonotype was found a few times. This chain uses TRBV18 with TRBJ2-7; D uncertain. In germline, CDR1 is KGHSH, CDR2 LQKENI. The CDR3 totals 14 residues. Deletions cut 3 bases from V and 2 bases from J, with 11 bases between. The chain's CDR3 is CASSPAGGAYEQYF. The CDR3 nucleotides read TGTGCCAGCTCACCCGCAGGCGGAGCCTACGAGCAGTACTTC.

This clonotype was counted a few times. CDR3 loop: CSARHRSLTDTQYF. DNA for the CDR3: TGCAGTGCTAGACACCGATCTCTCACAGATACGCAGTATTTT. The V and J genes are TRBV20-1 and TRBJ2-3; no firm D call. The CDR3 totals 14 residues. CDR1 is DFQATT and CDR2 is SNEGSKA in the germline V gene (reference sequence). V was clipped by 2 bases and J by 2 bases, with 11 bases between them.

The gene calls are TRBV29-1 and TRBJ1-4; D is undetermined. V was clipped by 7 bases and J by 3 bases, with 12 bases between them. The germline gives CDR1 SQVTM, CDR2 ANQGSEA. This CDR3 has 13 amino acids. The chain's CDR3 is CSAKRTANEKLFF. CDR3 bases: TGCAGCGCAAAACGGACGGCTAATGAAAAACTGTTTTTT.

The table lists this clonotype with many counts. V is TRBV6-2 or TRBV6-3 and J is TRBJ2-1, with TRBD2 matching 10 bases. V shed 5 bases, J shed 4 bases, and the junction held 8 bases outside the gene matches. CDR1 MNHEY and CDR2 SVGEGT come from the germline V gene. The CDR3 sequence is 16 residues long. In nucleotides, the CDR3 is TGTGCCAGCAGTATCTGGAGCGGGAGGGTATACAATGAGCAGTTCTTC. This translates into CASSIWSGRVYNEQFF.

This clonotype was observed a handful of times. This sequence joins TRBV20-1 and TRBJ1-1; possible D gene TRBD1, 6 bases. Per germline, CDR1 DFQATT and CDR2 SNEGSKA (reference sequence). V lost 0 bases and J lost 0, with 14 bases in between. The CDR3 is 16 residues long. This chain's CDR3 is CSARDGGGPLNTEAFF. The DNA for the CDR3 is TGCAGTGCTAGAGATGGGGGCGGGCCCTTGAACACTGAAGCTTTCTTT.

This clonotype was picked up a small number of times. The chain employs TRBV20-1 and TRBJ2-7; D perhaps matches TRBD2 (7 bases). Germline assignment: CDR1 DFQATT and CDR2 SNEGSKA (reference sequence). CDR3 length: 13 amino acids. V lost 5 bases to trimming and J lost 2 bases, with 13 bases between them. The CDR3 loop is CSAGGAQAYEQYF. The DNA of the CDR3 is TGCAGTGCTGGGGGGGCACAAGCCTACGAGCAGTACTTC.

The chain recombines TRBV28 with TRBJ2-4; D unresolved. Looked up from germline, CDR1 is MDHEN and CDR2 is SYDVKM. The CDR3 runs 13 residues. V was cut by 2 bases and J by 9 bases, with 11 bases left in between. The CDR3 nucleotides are TGTGCCAGCAGTTTACCGACCGTCGGCATTCAGTACTTC. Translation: CASSLPTVGIQYF.

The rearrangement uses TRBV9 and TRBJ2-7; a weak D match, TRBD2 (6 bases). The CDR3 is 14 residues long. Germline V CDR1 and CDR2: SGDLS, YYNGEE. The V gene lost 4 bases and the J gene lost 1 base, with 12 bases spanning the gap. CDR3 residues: CASSPVGGSYEQYF. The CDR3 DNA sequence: TGTGCCAGCAGCCCAGTGGGAGGATCCTACGAGCAGTACTTC.

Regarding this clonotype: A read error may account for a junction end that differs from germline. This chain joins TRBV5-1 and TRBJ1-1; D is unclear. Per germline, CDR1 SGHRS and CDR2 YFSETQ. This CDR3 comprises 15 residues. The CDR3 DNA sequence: TGCGCCAGCAGGTTGGGAGGGCGGAACATCCTTGAAGCTTTCTTT. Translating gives CASRLGGRNILEAFF.

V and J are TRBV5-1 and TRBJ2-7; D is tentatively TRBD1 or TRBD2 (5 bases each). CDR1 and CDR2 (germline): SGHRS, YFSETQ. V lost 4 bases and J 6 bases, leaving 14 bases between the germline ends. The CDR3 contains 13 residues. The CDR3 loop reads CASSRMSGTEQYF. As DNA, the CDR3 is TGCGCCAGCAGCCGAATGTCAGGGACCGAGCAGTACTTC.

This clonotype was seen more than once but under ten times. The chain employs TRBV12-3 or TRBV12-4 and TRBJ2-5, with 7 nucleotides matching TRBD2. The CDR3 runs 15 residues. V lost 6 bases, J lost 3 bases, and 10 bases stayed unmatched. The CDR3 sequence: CASSVHGGGEETQYF. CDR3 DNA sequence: TGTGCCAGCAGCGTGCATGGGGGAGGGGAAGAGACCCAGTACTTC.

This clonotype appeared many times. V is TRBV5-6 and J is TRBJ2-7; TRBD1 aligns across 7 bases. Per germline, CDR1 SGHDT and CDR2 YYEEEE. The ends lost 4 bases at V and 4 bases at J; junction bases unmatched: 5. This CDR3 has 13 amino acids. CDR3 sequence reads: CASSKDRIYEQYF. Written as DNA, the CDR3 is TGTGCCAGCAGCAAGGACAGGATATACGAGCAGTACTTC.

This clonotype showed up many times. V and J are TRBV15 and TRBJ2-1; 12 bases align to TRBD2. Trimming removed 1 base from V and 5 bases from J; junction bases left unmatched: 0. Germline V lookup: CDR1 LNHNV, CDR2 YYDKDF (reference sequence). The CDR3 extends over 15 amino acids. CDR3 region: CATSRGTSGDNEQFF. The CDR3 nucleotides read TGTGCCACCAGCAGAGGGACTAGCGGGGACAATGAGCAGTTCTTC.

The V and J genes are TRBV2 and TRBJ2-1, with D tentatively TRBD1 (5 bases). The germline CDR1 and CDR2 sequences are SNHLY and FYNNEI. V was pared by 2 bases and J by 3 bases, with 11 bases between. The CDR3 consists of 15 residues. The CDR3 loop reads CASSEQGEYYNEQFF. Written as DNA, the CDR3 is TGTGCCAGCAGTGAACAGGGCGAGTACTACAATGAGCAGTTCTTC. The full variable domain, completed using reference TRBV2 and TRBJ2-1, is EPEVTQTPSHQVTQMGQEVILRCVPISNHLYFYWYRQILGQKVEFLVSFYNNEISEKSEIFDDQFSVERPDGSNFTLKIRSTKLEDSAMYFCASSEQGEYYNEQFFGPGTRLTVL.